This TCR beta chain was captured by sequencing in a study of T cell repertoires in cytomegalovirus infection. TCRdb fed the reads into MiXCR, producing one record per CDR3 protein. Found here are roughly 120,000 distinct CDR3 sequences, 32% of them singletons; the top ten hold under 65%. Findings and caveats of the study: There were carriers of CMV plus the relevant HLA, and cumulative public TCR beta family frequency identified them.

This clonotype has a handful of counts. Its antigen remains unknown. The origin of this receptor is a human donor in good health (CMV status not recorded). Some clones in this sample may be carry-over from other donors' samples. Sequencing was performed on CD8+ T cells from cultured PBMCs, taken from culture after CMV antigen stimulation.

CDR3 in DNA: TGTGCCAGCAGTTTTTGGGGGGGCTGGTCTAATTCACCCCTCCACTTT. Translation: CASSFWGGWSNSPLHF. The chain combines TRBV12-3 or TRBV12-4 with TRBJ1-6; tentative D call: TRBD1 (6 bases). Trimming took off 3 bases at V and 6 bases at J, with 15 bases between the two ends. The CDR3 is 16 residues long.